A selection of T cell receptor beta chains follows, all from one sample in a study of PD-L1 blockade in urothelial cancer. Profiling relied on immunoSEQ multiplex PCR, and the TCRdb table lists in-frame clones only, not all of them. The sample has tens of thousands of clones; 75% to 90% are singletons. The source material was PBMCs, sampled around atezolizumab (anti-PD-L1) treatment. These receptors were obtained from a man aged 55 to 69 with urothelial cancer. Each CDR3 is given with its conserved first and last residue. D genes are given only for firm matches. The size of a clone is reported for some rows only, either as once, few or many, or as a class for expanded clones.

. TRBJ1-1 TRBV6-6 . CASIKGATPNTEAFF TGTGCCAGCATAAAAGGGGCCACGCCGAACACTGAAGCTTTCTTT
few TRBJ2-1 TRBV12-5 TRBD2 CASPQGRLAGISSYNEQFF TGTGCTAGTCCCCAGGGCAGACTAGCGGGAATTAGCTCCTACAATGAGCAGTTCTTC
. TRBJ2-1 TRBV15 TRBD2 CATSRDPLAGREQFF TGTGCCACCAGCAGAGACCCCCTAGCGGGGAGGGAGCAGTTCTTC
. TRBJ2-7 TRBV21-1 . CASSKSCSGSRREQYF TGTGCCAGCAGCAAGTCCTGTAGCGGGAGTAGGCGCGAGCAGTACTTC
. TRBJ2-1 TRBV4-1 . CASSQSTRGVNPHEQFF TGCGCCAGCAGCCAATCTACCAGGGGCGTCAATCCCCATGAGCAGTTCTTC
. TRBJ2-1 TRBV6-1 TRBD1 CASSEPGQGYNEQFF TGTGCCAGCAGTGAGCCCGGACAGGGATACAATGAGCAGTTCTTC
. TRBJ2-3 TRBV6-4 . CASSEGARTTDTQYF TGTGCCAGCAGTGAAGGGGCTAGGACCACAGATACGCAGTATTTT
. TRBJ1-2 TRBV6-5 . CASSWRKDRPYGYTF TGTGCCAGCAGTTGGAGGAAAGACAGGCCCTATGGCTACACCTTC
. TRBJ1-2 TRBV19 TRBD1 CASKAGTVYGYTF TGTGCCAGTAAGGCTGGGACAGTCTATGGCTACACCTTC
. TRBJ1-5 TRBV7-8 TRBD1 CASSVGGAPGTGFNQPQHF TGTGCCAGCAGCGTAGGCGGGGCCCCCGGGACAGGATTTAATCAGCCCCAGCATTTT
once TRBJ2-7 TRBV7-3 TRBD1 CASSPNGQGREQYF TGTGCCAGCAGCCCCAACGGACAGGGGAGAGAGCAGTACTTC
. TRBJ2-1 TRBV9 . CASSVFHGTSNNEQFF TGTGCCAGCAGCGTGTTCCATGGGACTTCTAACAATGAGCAGTTCTTC
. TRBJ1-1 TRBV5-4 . CASSWEDPRTEAFF TGTGCCAGCTCGTGGGAGGACCCAAGGACTGAAGCTTTCTTT
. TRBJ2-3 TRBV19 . CASSIWGSFTDTQYF TGTGCCAGTAGTATTTGGGGCAGTTTCACAGATACGCAGTATTTT
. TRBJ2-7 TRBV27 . CASSFGGLAPSYEQYF TGTGCCAGCAGCTTCGGCGGCCTAGCGCCCTCCTACGAGCAGTACTTC
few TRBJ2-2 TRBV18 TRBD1 CASSRPGTENTGELFF TGTGCCAGCTCACGTCCCGGGACAGAGAACACCGGGGAGCTGTTTTTT
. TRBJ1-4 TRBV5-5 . CASAIRRANEKLFF TGTGCCAGCGCCATACGGAGGGCTAATGAAAAACTGTTTTTT
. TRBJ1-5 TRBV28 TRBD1 CATDIRTGFNSNQPQHF TGTGCCACCGACATTAGGACAGGTTTCAATAGCAATCAGCCCCAGCATTTT
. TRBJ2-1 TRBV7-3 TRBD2 CASSLTGLAGGKQFF TGTGCCAGCAGCTTAACGGGACTAGCGGGGGGAAAGCAGTTCTTC
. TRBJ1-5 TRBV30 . CAWSPGGLSNQPQHF TGTGCCTGGAGCCCAGGTGGGTTGAGCAATCAGCCCCAGCATTTT
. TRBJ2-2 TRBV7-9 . CASSLVETNTGELFF TGTGCCAGCAGCTTAGTAGAGACAAACACCGGGGAGCTGTTTTTT
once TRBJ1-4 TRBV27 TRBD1 CASSLGTGRTEKLFF TGTGCCAGCAGTTTAGGGACAGGGAGGACTGAAAAACTGTTTTTT